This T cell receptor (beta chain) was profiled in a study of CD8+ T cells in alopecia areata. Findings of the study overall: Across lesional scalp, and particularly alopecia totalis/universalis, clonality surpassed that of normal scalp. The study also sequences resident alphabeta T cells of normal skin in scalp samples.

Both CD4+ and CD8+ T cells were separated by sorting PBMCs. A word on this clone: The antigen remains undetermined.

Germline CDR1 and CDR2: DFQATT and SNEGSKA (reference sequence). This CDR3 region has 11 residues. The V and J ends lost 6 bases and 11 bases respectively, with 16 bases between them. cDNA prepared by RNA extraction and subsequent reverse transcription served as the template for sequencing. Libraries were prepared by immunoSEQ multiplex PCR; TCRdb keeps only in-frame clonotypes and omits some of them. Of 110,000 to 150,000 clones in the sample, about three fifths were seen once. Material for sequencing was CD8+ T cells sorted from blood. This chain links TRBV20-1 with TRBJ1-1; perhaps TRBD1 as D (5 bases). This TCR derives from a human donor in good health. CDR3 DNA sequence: TGCAGTGCGCCGGTCGGCAGGGAGGCTTTCTTT. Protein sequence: CSAPVGREAFF.